This T cell receptor (beta chain) was sequenced in a study of Ad26.COV2.S vaccination and SARS-CoV-2 variants (dated by TCRdb to the early 2020s). In the study overall: Donors in the vaccine arm were drawn from COV1001, a multicentre, randomized, double-blind, placebo-controlled phase I-IIa trial testing Ad26.COV2.S in healthy adults. Ad26.COV2.S was administered intramuscularly at a dose of 5x10^10 or 1x10^11 viral particles, either as one shot or as two shots given 56 days apart. TCRbeta repertoire sequencing served as the tool for gauging how specific and how broad the SARS-CoV-2-reactive T cell receptors were following Ad26.COV2.S vaccination. The TCR-sequenced set comprised about 32 samples: some 19 Ad26.COV2.S vaccine recipients, 5 placebo recipients and 8 SARS-CoV-2 convalescent individuals. Trial participants were randomized into five groups of five: low-dose or high-dose Ad26.COV2.S given once or twice, or placebo on both occasions. Investigators remained blinded to trial group allocation during experiments and outcome assessment. The paper as a whole reports these results and caveats: Vaccine and placebo recipients had comparable non-spike TCR breadth, which fits with the vaccine containing only spike. Substantial breadth of spike-specific CD8+ and CD4+ T cell responses was reported after vaccination. Compared with placebo recipients, Ad26.COV2.S recipients showed higher spike-specific TCR breadth (P = 0.0014). The study lacked the statistical power to compare responses across vaccine doses or regimens. According to the authors, total T cell responses may have been underestimated by the TCR breadth and depth analyses.

The immunoSEQ Assay was the method used to sequence TCRbeta CDR3 regions. After extraction, genomic DNA underwent amplification by bias-controlled multiplex PCR, followed by high-throughput sequencing. The original methods were these. To quantify the absolute abundance of every unique TCRbeta CDR3 region, sequences were collapsed and filtered. T cell fraction was estimated by normalization of TCRbeta template counts to usable DNA, with usable DNA being measured through amplification of reference genes present in all nucleated cells. Repertoire TCRs were annotated as SARS-CoV-2-specific by exact matching of V gene, CDR3 amino acid sequence and J gene to a known reactive TCR set. MIRA supplied the reference SARS-CoV-2 TCR set, which was filtered for enrichment in COVID-19-positive ImmuneCODE repertoires so that public or cross-reactive TCRs were removed. Using the MIRA antigens, annotated TCRs were further analysed by specific ORF or by position within an ORF. Breadth was defined as annotated unique rearrangements over total unique productive rearrangements; depth was the summed frequency of those rearrangements. Group comparisons of TCR breadth used two-sided Wilcoxon rank-sum tests. In its TCRdb copy, this immuneACCESS table keeps in-frame sequences only and misses some clones. Where compared with another copy, unresolved V genes explain less than half of these, and the others have no known cause. That table furnishes V, J and clone size, whereas the DNA furnished D and trimming. The sample records some 370,000 clones, about four fifths of which are singletons. The ten largest clonotypes hold about 8% of the sample.

From the cysteine up to the phenylalanine, the CDR3 has a length of 16 residues. The DNA shown is the 48-base CDR3, in frame from base 1. V loses 3 bases, J loses 3 bases, and the germline ends lie 17 bases apart. The germline V gene supplies CDR1 SGHTA and CDR2 FQGNSA. The treatment or condition label for this specimen denotes: roughly 19 received Ad26.COV2.S at low or high dose, single or two shots; 5 received placebo; per-sample allocation not given. For vaccine and placebo recipients, repertoires were sequenced using samples collected on day 63 after the first injection. Cohort 1b enrolled 20 to 30 adults aged 18-55 years at a single site in Boston, USA, between 29 July and 7 August 2020. Ad26.COV2.S consisted of a replication-incompetent adenovirus type 26 vector by which a prefusion-stabilized SARS-CoV-2 spike protein from the original Wuhan strain was expressed. This clone appeared a few times. This receptor's antigen is unknown. Within one base of it there is no much larger clone, and no base qualities were kept.

The chain couples TRBV7-2 to TRBJ2-5; no D gene is confidently identified. This receptor was obtained from a person aged 18-60 years who received the Ad26.COV2.S COVID-19 vaccine or a placebo. The source was peripheral blood, collected in a trial of Ad26.COV2.S vaccine versus placebo. The CDR3 corresponds to CASSLGRVFQEETQYF. Read as DNA, the sequence is TGTGCCAGCAGCTTGGGAAGGGTTTTTCAAGAAGAGACCCAGTACTTC.